These T cell receptor beta chains were read from a single sample in a study of regulatory T cells in long-lasting Graves disease. TCRdb redid the calling of the multiplex PCR reads with MiXCR, one entry per CDR3 protein. The data hold about 210,000 distinct CDR3 sequences, with roughly 18% observed a single time. These same records also appear under a second study, on T cells in Graves' hyperthyroidism and ophthalmopathy.

The sample here was peripheral blood mononuclear cells (PBMCs), taken at new diagnosis, from a patient treated with antithyroid drugs. These TCRs come from a woman in her 30s with Graves disease. CDR3s include the opening cysteine and the closing phenylalanine or tryptophan. The D gene is left open where the match is weak. Not all rows give a size; the values are once, few, many and, for expanded clones, a class.

clone_size,d_call,v_call,j_call,cdr3_aa,cdr3_nt
many,TRBD1,TRBV3-1,TRBJ1-1,CASSGGGQRNTEAFF,TGTGCCAGCAGTGGGGGGGGACAGCGGAACACTGAAGCTTTCTTT
many,TRBD2,TRBV7-2,TRBJ2-3,CASSPGLATDTQYF,TGTGCCAGCAGCCCAGGACTAGCCACAGATACGCAGTATTTT
NA,TRBD2,TRBV11-2,TRBJ2-5,CAGSLAGAGAKTEYF,TGTGCCGGCAGCTTAGCCGGAGCGGGAGCAAAGACCGAGTACTTC
few,TRBD2,TRBV30,TRBJ2-1,CAWSLASGYNEQFF,TGTGCCTGGAGTCTGGCTAGCGGATACAATGAGCAGTTCTTC
NA,NA,TRBV20-1,TRBJ2-3,CSARKGVDTQYF,TGCAGTGCTAGGAAAGGGGTGGATACGCAGTATTTT
many,TRBD1,TRBV28,TRBJ2-1,CASRRTGNEQFF,TGTGCCAGCAGACGGACAGGGAATGAGCAGTTCTTC
many,NA,TRBV12-3/TRBV12-4,TRBJ1-3,CASSHTDRSSGNTIYF,TGTGCCAGCAGTCATACAGACAGGAGCTCTGGAAACACCATATATTTT
many,NA,TRBV5-1,TRBJ2-5,CASSLEGGEETQYF,TGCGCCAGCAGCTTGGAGGGGGGCGAGGAGACCCAGTACTTC
many,NA,TRBV11-2,TRBJ1-6,CASSSLGAGNSPLHF,TGTGCCAGCAGCTCCCTCGGGGCTGGGAATTCACCCCTCCACTTT
many,NA,TRBV10-1,TRBJ1-1,CASSEKVGGDTEAFF,TGCGCCAGCAGTGAAAAGGTCGGAGGGGACACTGAAGCTTTCTTT
many,NA,TRBV3-1,TRBJ1-5,CASSQKAGYQPQHF,TGTGCCAGCAGCCAAAAGGCAGGGTACCAGCCCCAGCATTTT
many,TRBD1,TRBV12-3/TRBV12-4,TRBJ2-1,CASRYRGEYNEQFF,TGTGCCAGCAGATACAGGGGTGAATACAATGAGCAGTTCTTC
once,NA,TRBV11-2,TRBJ2-5,CASRLGLNQETQYF,TGTGCCAGCAGACTGGGGCTAAACCAAGAGACCCAGTACTTC
many,NA,TRBV6-1,TRBJ1-1,CASLDGGGDTEAFF,TGTGCCAGCCTAGACGGGGGGGGCGACACTGAAGCTTTCTTT
many,TRBD2,TRBV7-9,TRBJ2-1,CASSSPTSGGRPSYNEQFF,TGTGCCAGCAGCTCGCCGACTAGCGGGGGGCGGCCCTCCTACAATGAGCAGTTCTTC
few,TRBD1,TRBV29-1,TRBJ1-5,CSAGQTPNQPQHF,TGCAGCGCGGGACAGACCCCCAATCAGCCCCAGCATTTT
NA,NA,TRBV7-2,TRBJ2-7,CASSPRGGQSYEQYF,TGTGCCAGCAGCCCTAGGGGGGGGCAGTCCTACGAGCAGTACTTC
NA,TRBD2,TRBV12-3/TRBV12-4,TRBJ2-1,CASSSVAGGLYNEQFF,TGTGCCAGCAGTTCCGTAGCGGGAGGGCTTTACAATGAGCAGTTCTTC
NA,TRBD1,TRBV11-2,TRBJ2-5,CASSLGQGQETQYF,TGTGCCAGCAGCTTAGGACAGGGCCAAGAGACCCAGTACTTC
NA,NA,TRBV19,TRBJ1-1,CASSIDPHPNTEAFF,TGTGCCAGTAGTATAGATCCACACCCAAACACTGAAGCTTTCTTT
many,NA,TRBV2,TRBJ2-6,CASKYSRTAGANVLTF,TGTGCCAGCAAGTACTCTCGGACGGCTGGGGCCAACGTCCTGACTTTC
many,NA,TRBV28,TRBJ2-1,CASNGRLSYRARGRVAYNEQFF,TGTGCCAGCAACGGGAGACTAAGCTATCGCGCGCGGGGCCGGGTGGCCTACAATGAGCAGTTCTTC
many,NA,TRBV18,TRBJ2-7,CASSPPPGTYEQYF,TGTGCCAGCTCACCCCCCCCAGGTACTTACGAGCAGTACTTC
many,TRBD1,TRBV11-3,TRBJ2-1,CASSWGQGASNEQFF,TGTGCCAGCAGCTGGGGACAGGGGGCTTCGAATGAGCAGTTCTTC
NA,TRBD1,TRBV27,TRBJ1-1,CASSPGTGPQAFF,TGTGCCAGCAGTCCGGGGACAGGCCCTCAAGCTTTCTTT
many,NA,TRBV6-5,TRBJ2-7,CASSYSGTGKQYF,TGTGCCAGCAGTTACTCGGGGACCGGGAAGCAGTACTTC